The 8 T cell receptor beta chains below come from one sample, sequenced in a study of cytomegalovirus exposure and HLA in healthy donors (dated by TCRdb to about 2017). The protocol used for the library was the immunoSEQ multiplex PCR assay. TCRdb stores this immuneACCESS table with in-frame sequences only. Part of the clones is absent; in the studies checked, under half of the shortfall reflects unresolved V genes, and no reason is known for the rest. The sample table contains roughly 230,000 clones; only one count was recorded for roughly 91% of them. The biggest ten clones account for approximately 3% of the sample. The sample taken for sequencing was PBMCs. The receptors originated from a woman aged 25 to 39 in good health and CMV-seronegative.

J is TRBJ2-2 and V is TRBV29-1; D unresolved. CDR1 SQVTM and CDR2 ANQGSEA come from the germline V gene. The CDR3 runs 11 residues. The V end lost 2 bases, the J end lost 8 bases, and 6 bases lay between the germline ends. Here the CDR3 reads CSVENGGELFF. CDR3 DNA: TGCAGCGTTGAAAATGGGGGGGAGCTGTTTTTT.

The genes are TRBV29-1 and TRBJ2-7; 13 bases align to TRBD2. The V segment lost 5 bases and the J segment 4 bases; nucleotides outside the gene matches: 11. Germline CDR1 reads SQVTM; CDR2 reads ANQGSEA. The length of the CDR3 is 16 residues. The CDR3 protein is CSVSGPGTSGTYEQYF. The CDR3 coding sequence is TGCAGCGTTTCTGGGCCCGGGACTAGCGGGACATACGAGCAGTACTTC.

V and J are TRBV5-4 and TRBJ2-7; D is possibly TRBD2 (5 bases). The CDR3 has 14 residues. Germline values: CDR1 SGHNT, CDR2 YYREEE (reference sequence). V lost 4 bases to trimming and J lost 2 bases, with 13 bases between them. CDR3 nucleotides: TGTGCCAGCAGCCCGTTCGGGATTCCCTACGAGCAGTACTTC. It yields the protein CASSPFGIPYEQYF.

This chain connects TRBV19 to TRBJ2-3, with 7 bases identical to TRBD2. This CDR3 is built from 15 residues. The V and J ends lost 9 bases and 4 bases, in that order; junction bases with no gene match: 13. Germline V lookup: CDR1 LNHDA, CDR2 SQIVND (reference sequence). CDR3: CASGWGGSTADTQYF. The CDR3 nucleotides are TGTGCCAGCGGCTGGGGCGGGAGTACCGCAGATACGCAGTATTTT.

CDR3 nucleotide sequence: TGTGCCAGCAGGGGTGGCCCAGAAGCTTTCTTT. Encoded protein: CASRGGPEAFF. The V call is TRBV27, the J call TRBJ1-1; D not resolved. The CDR3 is 11 residues long. V lost 6 bases and J 8 bases, leaving 10 bases between the germline ends. Germline CDR1 reads MNHEY; CDR2 reads SMNVEV (reference sequence).

This chain connects TRBV30 to TRBJ2-3, with 10 bases fitting TRBD2. Germline values: CDR1 GTSNPN, CDR2 SVGIG (reference sequence). J gave up 3 bases and V 0 bases, and 3 bases lay outside the gene matches. CDR3 length: 15 amino acids. CDR3 residues: CAWSVVSGRTDTQYF. DNA of the CDR3: TGTGCCTGGAGTGTAGTTAGCGGGAGGACAGATACGCAGTATTTT.

The rearrangement links TRBV28 to TRBJ1-2; the D gene is possibly TRBD1 (5 bases). This CDR3 is built from 15 residues. Germline V gene data show CDR1 as MDHEN and CDR2 as SYDVKM. V dropped 1 base and J dropped 3 bases, with 12 bases sitting between them. The CDR3 sequence: CASSLYGGVYYGYTF. The CDR3, as DNA: TGTGCCAGCAGTTTATACGGGGGGGTATACTATGGCTACACCTTC.

About this clone: One end of the junction fails to match germline, which may point to a read error. The V and J genes are TRBV11-2 and TRBJ1-5; D ambiguous. The CDR3 totals 14 residues. CDR1 is SGHAT and CDR2 is FQNNGV in the germline V gene. This chain's CDR3 is CASSVEGSNQPQHF. The DNA for the CDR3 is TGTGCCAGCAGCGTAGAGGGTAGCAATCAGCCCCAGCATTTT.